This TCR beta chain came from a study of cytomegalovirus exposure and HLA in healthy donors. Only in-frame clones appear in the TCRdb table, and some are missing; sequencing was by immunoSEQ multiplex PCR. The sample shows 40,000 to 60,000 clones, over 85% of them seen only once. The CDR3 covers 16 residues. V was clipped by 1 base and J by 1 base; unmatched bases: 4. Germline V gene lookup returns CDR1 SEHNR and CDR2 FQNEAQ (reference sequence). This rearrangement joins TRBV7-9 to TRBJ1-1, with 9 bases fitting TRBD1. Specimen: PBMCs. The source of this sequence is a woman aged 18-30 years in good health and CMV-seropositive. CDR3 sequence (DNA): TGTGCCAGCAGCTTAGGGACAGGGGAGTGGAACACTGAAGCTTTCTTT. It yields the protein CASSLGTGEWNTEAFF.